This record concerns one TCR beta chain sequence. Its antigen is still unknown. Within Nashville, Tennessee resided all donors, each a Caucasian adult. TCRdb's table, derived via immunoSEQ multiplex PCR, lists solely in-frame clones and lacks some. The table lists about 1.1 million clones, roughly 74% of them singletons. The CDR3 length is 15 residues. Germline assignment: CDR1 SGHRS and CDR2 YFSETQ. Trimming cost V 2 bases and J 7 bases, with 19 bases left between them. This record comes from a study of shared clonotypes between healthy human individuals. Study-wide points: Larger estimated richness was generally seen in naive subsets than in memory subsets.

The rearrangement links TRBV5-1 to TRBJ2-7; D unresolved. The origin of this receptor is a man aged 18 to 29 in good health. Some clones in this sample may be carry-over from other donors' samples. Sequencing was done on a sample of memory CD4+ T cells from PBMCs. Regarding subset: CD45RA-negative fraction. As DNA, the CDR3 is TGCGCCAGCAGCTTTCTGGCAGCCATAGCCACGGAGCAGTACTTC. Its translation: CASSFLAAIATEQYF.